A single sample is the source of the 17 T cell receptor beta chains below, sequenced in a study of blood T cell repertoires in COVID-19. Repertoires were generated with immunoSEQ multiplex PCR, while TCRdb's copy carries only in-frame clones and drops some. The sample shows more than 50,000 clones, approximately 91% of them seen only once. The sample consisted of peripheral blood. The receptors derive from a human donor in a cohort sampled during active COVID-19.

The gene calls are TRBV5-1 and TRBJ2-7, with TRBD1 matching over 7 bases. Germline V CDR1 and CDR2: SGHRS, YFSETQ. This CDR3 contains 13 residues. V trimming: 5 bases; J trimming: 3 bases; junction bases outside the gene matches: 5. The CDR3 DNA reads as TGCGCCAGCAGACGGGACAGTAACTACGAGCAGTACTTC. Its protein is CASRRDSNYEQYF.

The chain has TRBV5-1 and TRBJ2-7; tentatively, D is TRBD2 (7 bases). CDR3 size: 20 residues. Germline V gene data show CDR1 as SGHRS and CDR2 as YFSETQ. Trimming removed 4 bases from V and 3 bases from J, with 32 bases in between. The CDR3 here is CASSHFEGVESRGGFYEQYF. The CDR3 bases are TGCGCCAGCAGCCACTTTGAGGGAGTTGAGTCAAGGGGGGGGTTCTACGAGCAGTACTTC. Full variable domain (rest looked up from reference TRBV5-1 and TRBJ2-7): KAGVTQTPRYLIKTRGQQVTLSCSPISGHRSVSWYQQTPGQGLQFLFEYFSETQRNKGNFPGRFSGRQFSNSRSEMNVSTLELGDSALYLCASSHFEGVESRGGFYEQYFGPGTRLTVT.

J is TRBJ1-1 and V is TRBV25-1, with TRBD1 as a possible D gene (5 bases). V lost 6 bases and J 0 bases, leaving 17 bases between the germline ends. CDR1 and CDR2 (germline): MGHDK, SYGVNS. The CDR3 has 16 residues. The CDR3 is CASRTSRRQLNTEAFF. Written as DNA, the CDR3 is TGTGCCAGCAGGACAAGCCGTCGACAGCTGAACACTGAAGCTTTCTTT.

V and J are TRBV18 and TRBJ1-4, with D unclear. This CDR3 region has 15 residues. Germline CDR1 KGHSH, CDR2 LQKENI. The V end lost 3 bases, the J end lost 1 base, and 9 bases lay between the germline ends. This chain's CDR3 is CASSPRPGTNEKLFF. In DNA form, the CDR3 reads TGTGCCAGCTCACCGCGGCCGGGAACTAATGAAAAACTGTTTTTT.

The rearrangement uses TRBV11-2 and TRBJ1-2, with D possibly being TRBD1 (5 bases). V was clipped by 1 base and J by 7 bases, with 16 bases between them. The CDR3 length is 15 residues. Germline lookup yields CDR1 SGHAT and CDR2 FQNNGV. The chain's CDR3 is CASSLVVGGMGGYTF. The CDR3 DNA is TGTGCCAGCAGCTTAGTAGTCGGGGGGATGGGTGGCTACACCTTC.

This chain links TRBV11-2 with TRBJ2-2; 7 bases are shared with TRBD2. Looked up from germline, CDR1 is SGHAT and CDR2 is FQNNGV. The CDR3 extends over 16 amino acids. J gave up 3 bases and V 6 bases, and 10 bases lay outside the gene matches. The CDR3 bases are TGTGCCAGCAGTTCCTACTCACTAGCGTACACCGGGGAGCTGTTTTTT. Its translation is CASSSYSLAYTGELFF.

V usage is TRBV13 and J usage is TRBJ1-4, with a weak D call TRBD1 (5 bases). V lost 5 bases, J lost 5 bases, and 12 bases lay in between. This CDR3 spans 14 amino acids. Germline loops: CDR1 PRHDT, CDR2 FYEKMQ (reference sequence). CDR3 sequence: CASSPDRRNEKLFF. The DNA of the CDR3 is TGTGCCAGCAGCCCAGACAGAAGAAATGAAAAACTGTTTTTT.

The V call is TRBV15, the J call TRBJ2-7; D might be TRBD2 (5 bases). CDR3 length equals 11 residues. The germline V gene encodes CDR1 LNHNV and CDR2 YYDKDF (reference sequence). The germline V and J ends were trimmed by 5 bases and 5 bases, with 7 bases remaining between them. Here the CDR3 DNA reads TGTGCCACCAGCGAGGGCAACGAGCAGTACTTC. Amino acids: CATSEGNEQYF.

This sequence joins TRBV12-1 and TRBJ2-7; the D call of TRBD1 is as the table states it, not checked on the DNA. TRBV12-1 is deemed a pseudogene. The CDR3 consists of 12 residues. CDR3 protein: CASSFGPYEQYF. The CDR3 region has the DNA TGTGCCAGCAGCTTTGGGCCCTACGAGCAGTACTTC.

The rearrangement uses TRBV28 and TRBJ1-4; D unresolved. Germline CDR1 and CDR2: MDHEN and SYDVKM. V was trimmed by 4 bases and J by 5 bases, leaving 11 bases between them. The CDR3 covers 14 residues. The DNA for the CDR3 is TGTGCCAGCAGTTCACGGAGCCTCAATGAAAAACTGTTTTTT. The encoded protein is CASSSRSLNEKLFF.

The V gene is TRBV6-5, the J gene TRBJ1-6, with 8 bases identical to TRBD1. V lost 6 bases and J lost 10; bases outside the gene matches: 8. This CDR3 contains 14 residues. Germline V lookup: CDR1 MNHEY, CDR2 SVGAGI. The CDR3, as DNA: TGTGCCAGCAGGGACAGGGAAACCCCCTCACCCCTCCACTTT. It specifies CASRDRETPSPLHF.

J is TRBJ1-5 and V is TRBV7-2, with TRBD1 as a possible D gene (5 bases). From germline, CDR1 is SGHTA and CDR2 FQGNSA. The CDR3 extends over 14 amino acids. The ends were cut back, 0 bases at V and 5 bases at J, with 8 bases in the middle. CDR3 loop: CASSLAGGYQPQHF. As DNA, the CDR3 is TGTGCCAGCAGCTTAGCGGGGGGGTATCAGCCCCAGCATTTT.

This clone was detected only once. The chain links TRBV4-2 to TRBJ2-7; 11 bases are shared with TRBD1. In germline, CDR1 is LGHNA, CDR2 YNFKEQ. The CDR3 contains 15 residues. The V segment lost 3 bases and the J segment 4 bases; nucleotides outside the gene matches: 5. CDR3 amino acids: CASSQPGQGVYEQYF. CDR3 nucleotides: TGTGCCAGCAGCCAGCCGGGACAGGGGGTTTACGAGCAGTACTTC.

The count of this clone is one. V is TRBV19 and J is TRBJ2-1; 9 bases fit TRBD1. This CDR3 contains 15 residues. V gave up 8 bases and J gave up 3 bases; unmatched junction bases: 8. Germline V CDR1 and CDR2: LNHDA, SQIVND (reference sequence). The DNA of the CDR3 is TGTGCCAGTGGCGGGGCGACAGGGGGCTACAATGAGCAGTTCTTC. Protein product: CASGGATGGYNEQFF.

The gene calls are TRBV6-5 and TRBJ1-6; 7 bases align to TRBD1. V shed 0 bases and J 8 bases; nucleotides not matched to a gene: 7. CDR3 size: 16 residues. The germline V gene has CDR1 MNHEY and CDR2 SVGAGI. CDR3 in DNA: TGTGCCAGCAGTTACTCGCCGGGACAGTCCTATTCACCCCTCCACTTT. The encoded protein is CASSYSPGQSYSPLHF.

The CDR3 bases are TGTGCCAGCAGCCGAGAGGGATCCAATGAGCAGTTCTTC. Amino acids: CASSREGSNEQFF. This chain connects TRBV7-2 to TRBJ2-1; TRBD2 is a possible D gene (5 bases). CDR1 SGHTA and CDR2 FQGNSA come from the germline V gene. The CDR3 loop spans 13 amino acids. V gave up 5 bases and J gave up 6 bases, with 11 bases separating them.

This chain links TRBV29-1 with TRBJ1-1; 9 positions agree with TRBD1. V dropped 6 bases and J dropped 1; count of bases not matched to a gene: 3. Germline values: CDR1 SQVTM, CDR2 ANQGSEA. The CDR3 length is 13 residues. The CDR3: CSVPGQGNTEAFF. The CDR3 nucleotides are TGCAGCGTCCCGGGACAGGGGAACACTGAAGCTTTCTTT.